This paragraph covers one T cell receptor (beta chain) sequence. Antigen: not known. V was clipped by 1 base and J by 12 bases; unmatched bases: 23. Germline-derived CDR1 and CDR2 are MGHRA and YSYEKL. The CDR3 has 19 amino acids. Vbeta (60) and Jbeta (13) primers were used in the PCR. Method: immunoSEQ multiplex PCR; TCRdb's copy keeps in-frame clones and lacks some. Of about 180,000 clones detected, roughly four fifths appear once; the ten largest clones hold 1.5% to 2%. The data belong to a study of cytomegalovirus exposure and HLA in healthy donors. Across the whole study: An analysis done earlier identified about 120 million unique TCR beta sequences from about 180 million T cells.

Study outcomes and limitations: A later analysis linked a missense DCLRE1C variant to TCR beta V- and J-gene trimming. A few V segments could not be told apart, such as TRBV6-2 and TRBV6-3, and were left out.

The chain combines TRBV4-1 with TRBJ2-1; the match to TRBD2 covers 8 bases. Sequenced sample: PBMCs. This receptor was obtained from a man aged 18 to 29 in good health and CMV-seronegative. The CDR3: CASSQARDVAGITSGGQFF. CDR3 DNA sequence: TGCGCCAGCAGCCAAGCGCGAGATGTAGCGGGGATTACGTCAGGAGGGCAGTTCTTC.